This entry concerns a single T cell receptor beta chain. Its antigen remains unknown. This entry is derived from a study of shared clonotypes between healthy human individuals. On the study more broadly: Aged between 18 and 49, the donors were a couple of women and a few men.

Study outcomes and limitations: On the whole, naive subsets had larger estimated richness than memory subsets had.

Germline CDR1 reads MGHRA; CDR2 reads YSYEKL. The CDR3 sequence is 13 residues long. Trimming pared 4 bases from V and 3 bases from J, leaving 10 bases between. Libraries were prepared by immunoSEQ multiplex PCR; TCRdb keeps only in-frame clonotypes and omits some of them. The sample carries about 1 million clones, 75% recorded once. The donors were adults (healthy and HIV-negative) with no recent acute infections or vaccinations. This chain joins TRBV4-1 and TRBJ2-7, with D perhaps TRBD1 (5 bases). The clonotype comes from a man between 18 and 29 years old in good health. The source material was memory CD4+ T cells sorted from blood. The subset is: CD45RA-negative fraction. In nucleotides, the CDR3 is TGCGCCAGCAGCCCAAGCCAGGGCTACGAGCAGTACTTC. This translates into CASSPSQGYEQYF.